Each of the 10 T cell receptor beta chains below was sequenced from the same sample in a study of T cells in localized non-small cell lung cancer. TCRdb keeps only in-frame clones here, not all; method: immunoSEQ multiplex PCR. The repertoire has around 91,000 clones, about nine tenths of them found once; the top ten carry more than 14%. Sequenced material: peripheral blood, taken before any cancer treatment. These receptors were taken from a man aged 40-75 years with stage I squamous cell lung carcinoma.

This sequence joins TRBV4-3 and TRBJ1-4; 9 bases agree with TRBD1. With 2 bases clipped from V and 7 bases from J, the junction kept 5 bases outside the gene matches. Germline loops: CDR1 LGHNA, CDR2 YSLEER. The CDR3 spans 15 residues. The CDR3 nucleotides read TGCGCCAGCAGCCAATACGGGACAGGGCTTGAAAAACTGTTTTTT. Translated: CASSQYGTGLEKLFF.

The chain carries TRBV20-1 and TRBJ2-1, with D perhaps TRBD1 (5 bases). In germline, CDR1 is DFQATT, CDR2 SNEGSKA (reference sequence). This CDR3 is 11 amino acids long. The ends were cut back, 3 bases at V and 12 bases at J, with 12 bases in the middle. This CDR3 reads CSARGPATQFF. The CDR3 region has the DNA TGCAGTGCTAGGGGGCCAGCGACGCAGTTCTTC.

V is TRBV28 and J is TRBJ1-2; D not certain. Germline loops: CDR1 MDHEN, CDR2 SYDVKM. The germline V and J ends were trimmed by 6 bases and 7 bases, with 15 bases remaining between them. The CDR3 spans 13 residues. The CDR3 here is CASREVWAGGYTF. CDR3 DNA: TGTGCCAGCAGAGAAGTCTGGGCGGGTGGCTACACCTTC.

The CDR3 DNA is TGCGCCAGCAGCCCCAGTCAGGCAGGGGCCAGCTCCTATAATTCACCCCTCCACTTT. Protein product: CASSPSQAGASSYNSPLHF. The genes are TRBV5-1 and TRBJ1-6; tentatively, D is TRBD1 (6 bases). Trimming removed 4 bases from V and 0 bases from J, with 20 bases in between. There are 19 residues in the CDR3. The V gene's germline CDR1 is SGHRS and CDR2 YFSETQ.

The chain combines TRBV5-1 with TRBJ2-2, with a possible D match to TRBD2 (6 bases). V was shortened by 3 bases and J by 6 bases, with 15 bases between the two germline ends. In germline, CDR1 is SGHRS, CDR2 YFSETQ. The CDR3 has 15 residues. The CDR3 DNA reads TGCGCCAGCAGCTCCCGGACCGGGGGTGCCGGGGAGCTGTTTTTT. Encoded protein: CASSSRTGGAGELFF.

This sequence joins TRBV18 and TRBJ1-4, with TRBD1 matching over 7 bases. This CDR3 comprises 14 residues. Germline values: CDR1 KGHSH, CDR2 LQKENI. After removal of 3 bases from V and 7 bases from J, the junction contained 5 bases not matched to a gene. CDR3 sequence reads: CASSPDRRSEKLFF. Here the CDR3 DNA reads TGTGCCAGCTCACCGGACAGGAGATCTGAAAAACTGTTTTTT. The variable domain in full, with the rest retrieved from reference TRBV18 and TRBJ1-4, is NAGVMQNPRHLVRRRGQEARLRCSPMKGHSHVYWYRQLPEEGLKFMVYLQKENIIDESGMPKERFSAEFPKEGPSILRIQQVVRGDSAAYFCASSPDRRSEKLFFGSGTQLSVL.

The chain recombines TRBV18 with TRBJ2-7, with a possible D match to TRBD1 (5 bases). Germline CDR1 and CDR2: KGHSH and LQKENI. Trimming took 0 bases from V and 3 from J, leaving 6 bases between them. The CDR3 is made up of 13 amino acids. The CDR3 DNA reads TGTGCCAGCTCACCACCCGGACACTACGAGCAGTACTTC. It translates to CASSPPGHYEQYF.

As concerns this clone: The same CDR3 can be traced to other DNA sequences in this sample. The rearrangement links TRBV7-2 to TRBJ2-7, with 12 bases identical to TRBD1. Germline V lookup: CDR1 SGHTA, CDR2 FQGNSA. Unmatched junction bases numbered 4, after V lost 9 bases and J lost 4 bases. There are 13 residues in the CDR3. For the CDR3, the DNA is TGTGCCAGACCGGGACAGGGGGCATACGAGCAGTACTTC. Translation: CARPGQGAYEQYF. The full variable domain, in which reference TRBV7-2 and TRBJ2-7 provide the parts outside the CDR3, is GAGVSQSPSNKVTEKGKDVELRCDPISGHTALYWYRQSLGQGLEFLIYFQGNSAPDKSGLPSDRFSAERTGGSVSTLTIQRTQQEDSAVYLCARPGQGAYEQYFGPGTRLTVT.

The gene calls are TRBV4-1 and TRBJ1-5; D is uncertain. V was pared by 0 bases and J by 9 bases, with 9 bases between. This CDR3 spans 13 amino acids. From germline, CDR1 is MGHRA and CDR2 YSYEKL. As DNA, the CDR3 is TGCGCCAGCAGCCAAGAATTGAGCTGGCCCCAGCATTTT. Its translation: CASSQELSWPQHF.

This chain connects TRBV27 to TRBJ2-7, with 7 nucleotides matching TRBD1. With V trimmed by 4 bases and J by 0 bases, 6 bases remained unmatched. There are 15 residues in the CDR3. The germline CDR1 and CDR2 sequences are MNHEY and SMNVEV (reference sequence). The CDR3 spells CASSSGQSFSYEQYF. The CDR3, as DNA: TGTGCCAGCAGTTCGGGACAGTCTTTCTCCTACGAGCAGTACTTC.